These 24 T cell receptor beta chains were sequenced from one sample in a study of T-cell memory formation after mild COVID-19. TCRdb redid the calling of the 5' RACE reads with MiXCR, one entry per CDR3 protein. Of roughly 380,000 distinct CDR3 sequences in the sample, over 25% are singletons; the top ten hold roughly 13%. Sequencing input: PBMCs or a T cell subset sorted from them (not recorded which). Source of these receptors: an adult woman who had mild COVID-19 (a few samples of this study predate the infection). Cell type and time point are not known.

This clonotype was seen only a few times. The chain employs TRBV7-2 and TRBJ1-2, with 9 nucleotides matching TRBD1. After removal of 3 bases from V and 4 bases from J, the junction contained 12 bases not matched to a gene. The CDR3 sequence is 17 residues long. Germline CDR1 is SGHTA and CDR2 is FQGNSA. The CDR3 loop reads CASSLGSQGARPYGYTF. Written as DNA, the CDR3 is TGTGCCAGCAGCTTGGGATCACAGGGGGCGCGCCCCTATGGCTACACCTTC.

This rearrangement joins TRBV12-3 or TRBV12-4 to TRBJ1-1, with D tentatively TRBD1 (6 bases). The CDR3 spans 13 residues. Trimming shortened V by 6 bases and J by 3 bases, and 11 bases separated the two germline ends. CDR3 sequence reads: CASRPGVHTEAFF. CDR3 in DNA: TGTGCCAGCAGACCAGGGGTGCACACTGAAGCTTTCTTT.

This clonotype was observed a few times. The V gene is TRBV12-3 or TRBV12-4, the J gene TRBJ1-5; D not certain. Trimming stripped 3 bases from V and 6 bases from J, with 6 bases between. CDR3 length: 12 amino acids. This chain's CDR3 is CASSFLGQPQHF. The CDR3 DNA sequence: TGTGCCAGCAGTTTCCTGGGTCAGCCCCAGCATTTT.

This clonotype has just a few counts. The chain links TRBV19 to TRBJ1-2; 9 bases line up with TRBD1. CDR1 and CDR2 (germline): LNHDA, SQIVND (reference sequence). CDR3 length equals 15 residues. The junction had 10 bases not matched to a gene; V was cut back by 6 bases and J by 5 bases. The CDR3 protein is CASRLRTGEGYGYTF. In DNA form, the CDR3 reads TGTGCCAGTAGGCTCCGGACAGGGGAAGGGTATGGCTACACCTTC.

The chain joins TRBV9 to TRBJ2-5; D gene uncertain. Deletions cut 0 bases from V and 0 bases from J, with 9 bases between. Germline assignment: CDR1 SGDLS and CDR2 YYNGEE. The CDR3 sequence is 15 residues long. This CDR3 reads CASSVDDRNQETQYF. The CDR3 bases are TGTGCCAGCAGCGTAGACGATCGGAACCAAGAGACCCAGTACTTC.

This clonotype was seen a few times. This chain uses TRBV9 with TRBJ2-5; TRBD2 aligns across 10 bases. The CDR3 runs 14 residues. Trimming took 2 bases from V and 3 from J; bases not matched to a gene: 1. Per germline, CDR1 SGDLS and CDR2 YYNGEE. The CDR3 bases are TGTGCCAGCAGCGTTACTAGCGGGGAAGAGACCCAGTACTTC. This codes for CASSVTSGEETQYF.

This clonotype was recorded a few times. V gene TRBV24-1 combines with J gene TRBJ2-1; 8 bases map to TRBD1. This CDR3 has 15 amino acids. Germline V gene data show CDR1 as KGHDR and CDR2 as SFDVKD. The trim removed 2 bases at V and 10 bases at J, leaving 9 bases unmatched. This CDR3 is CATSDSLTGVREQFF. CDR3 sequence (DNA): TGTGCCACCAGTGATTCCTTGACAGGGGTGAGGGAGCAGTTCTTC.

This clonotype occurred a few times. This chain joins TRBV6-2 or TRBV6-3 and TRBJ2-7; TRBD1 might be the D (7 bases). V lost 8 bases and J 3 bases, leaving 14 bases between the germline ends. The CDR3 consists of 13 residues. Germline V gives CDR1 MNHEY, CDR2 SVGEGT. The DNA for the CDR3 is TGTGCCAGCGCTTCGCGGGACAGCTACGAGCAGTACTTC. Translation gives CASASRDSYEQYF.

This clonotype was counted only a few times. In DNA, the CDR3 is TGTGCCAGCAGCCTCCGGGATTCGGTCTACGAGCAGTACTTC. It yields the protein CASSLRDSVYEQYF. This rearrangement joins TRBV3-1 to TRBJ2-7; D possibly corresponds to TRBD2 (5 bases). This CDR3 comprises 14 residues. Trimming took 4 bases from V and 3 from J, leaving 13 bases between them. Germline assignment: CDR1 LGHDT and CDR2 YNNKEL (reference sequence).

The table lists this clonotype with a few counts. The chain combines TRBV11-2 with TRBJ2-3; D gene uncertain. V lost 5 bases and J lost 5, with 8 bases in between. This CDR3 is built from 12 residues. Germline-derived CDR1 and CDR2 are SGHAT and FQNNGV. The CDR3 nucleotides read TGTGCCAGCAGCGACGCCCAAGATACGCAGTATTTT. Translating it yields CASSDAQDTQYF.

This clonotype has only a few counts. The chain couples TRBV20-1 to TRBJ1-5; TRBD1 agrees at 9 bases. CDR1 DFQATT and CDR2 SNEGSKA come from the germline V gene (reference sequence). The CDR3 spans 14 residues. Losses at the gene ends were 6 bases for V and 10 bases for J; bases not matched to a gene: 13. The CDR3 loop reads CSAPVTGGSHPQHF. The CDR3 bases are TGCAGTGCCCCGGTTACAGGGGGCAGTCACCCCCAGCATTTT.

CDR3 nucleotides: TGTGCCAGTAGTAGCGGGCAATCCTACAATGAGCAGTTCTTC. Amino acids: CASSSGQSYNEQFF. V and J are TRBV19 and TRBJ2-1, with TRBD2 as a possible D gene (5 bases). V lost 4 bases and J lost 1, with 8 bases in between. This CDR3 has 14 residues. Germline CDR1 and CDR2: LNHDA and SQIVND (reference sequence).

This clonotype was counted between two and nine times. The V gene is TRBV7-2, the J gene TRBJ2-1; D gene uncertain. V lost 0 bases, J lost 12 bases, and 6 bases lay in between. Germline values: CDR1 SGHTA, CDR2 FQGNSA. The CDR3 extends over 11 amino acids. The CDR3 spells CASSLARTQFF. The CDR3 nucleotides are TGTGCCAGCAGCTTAGCGAGGACGCAGTTCTTC.

The chain employs TRBV7-8 and TRBJ1-1; D is unresolved. The V end lost 5 bases, the J end lost 3 bases, and 22 bases lay between the germline ends. The germline V gene has CDR1 SGHVS and CDR2 FQNEAQ. The CDR3 extends over 17 amino acids. CDR3 sequence (DNA): TGTGCCAGCAGCGTTATACTAGGACCGAAAACTCACACTGAAGCTTTCTTT. Translation: CASSVILGPKTHTEAFF. The whole variable domain, remainder taken from reference TRBV7-8 and TRBJ1-1, is GAGVSQSPRYKVAKRGQDVALRCDPISGHVSLFWYQQALGQGPEFLTYFQNEAQLDKSGLPSDRFFAERPEGSVSTLKIQRTQQEDSAVYLCASSVILGPKTHTEAFFGQGTRLTVV.

This clonotype occurred a few times. The gene calls are TRBV6-6 and TRBJ2-7, with D perhaps TRBD1 (6 bases). The CDR3 is 15 amino acids. The V and J ends lost 1 base and 1 base respectively, with 11 bases between them. Germline lookup yields CDR1 MNHNY and CDR2 SVGAGI (reference sequence). CDR3: CASSYLGTFSYEQYF. CDR3 nucleotides: TGTGCCAGCAGTTACTTGGGGACATTTTCCTACGAGCAGTACTTC.

This rearrangement joins TRBV20-1 to TRBJ2-7; D may be TRBD1 or TRBD2 (6 bases each). Germline V gives CDR1 DFQATT, CDR2 SNEGSKA (reference sequence). Between the trimmed V and J ends, which lost 3 bases and 6 bases, there was a span of 21 bases. This CDR3 is built from 15 residues. Written as DNA, the CDR3 is TGCAGTGCTAGTTCCGGGGGCGCCCGGGACCGCGAGCAGTACTTC. Protein: CSASSGGARDREQYF.

This clonotype has ten or more counts. The V gene is TRBV6-5, the J gene TRBJ2-5; maybe TRBD1 (5 bases). The CDR3 is 16 amino acids. Trimming removed 4 bases at V and 7 bases at J, with 22 bases between. The V gene's germline CDR1 is MNHEY and CDR2 SVGAGI. The CDR3 sequence: CASSSLQGTIIWTQYF. The CDR3 DNA is TGTGCCAGCAGTTCGCTGCAGGGTACAATAATATGGACCCAGTACTTC.

The rearrangement joins TRBV20-1 to TRBJ2-7; D may be TRBD1 (6 bases). The V end was cut by 1 base, the J end by 3 bases, with 7 bases between. The V gene's germline CDR1 is DFQATT and CDR2 SNEGSKA (reference sequence). This CDR3 is built from 12 residues. The CDR3 DNA sequence: TGCAGTGCTAGAGCGGACAGCTACGAGCAGTACTTC. Its translation is CSARADSYEQYF.

In this sample, this clonotype turned up once. The rearrangement links TRBV30 to TRBJ1-1; weak D call: TRBD1 (6 bases). CDR3 length equals 12 residues. CDR1 is GTSNPN and CDR2 is SVGIG in the germline V gene (reference sequence). V lost 2 bases, J lost 6 bases, and 10 bases lay in between. The CDR3 region is CAWSWGAPEAFF. CDR3 DNA sequence: TGTGCCTGGAGTTGGGGGGCCCCTGAAGCTTTCTTT.

This clonotype was detected ten times or more. This chain joins TRBV7-2 and TRBJ2-7, with D perhaps matching TRBD1 (5 bases). This CDR3 spans 13 amino acids. V shed 1 base and J shed 3 bases, with 7 bases lying between them. CDR1 and CDR2 (germline): SGHTA, FQGNSA. This chain's CDR3 is CASSLGRVYEQYF. Written as DNA, the CDR3 is TGTGCCAGCAGCTTAGGCAGGGTCTACGAGCAGTACTTC.

This clonotype has more than one count but fewer than ten. The chain has TRBV12-3 or TRBV12-4 and TRBJ1-1; 9 positions match TRBD1. Trimming removed 5 bases from V and 4 bases from J; junction bases left unmatched: 5. The CDR3 runs to 14 residues. CDR3 loop: CASSRDRVITEAFF. CDR3 DNA: TGTGCCAGCAGTCGGGACAGGGTAATCACTGAAGCTTTCTTT.

The rearrangement links TRBV29-1 to TRBJ2-1; 10 bases agree with TRBD1. This CDR3 has 13 amino acids. Looked up from germline, CDR1 is SQVTM and CDR2 is ANQGSEA. Trimming removed 2 bases from V and 11 bases from J; junction bases left unmatched: 6. The DNA for the CDR3 is TGCAGCGTTGAATCGGGACAGGGGATGAAGCAGTTCTTC. Protein: CSVESGQGMKQFF.

The rearrangement uses TRBV30 and TRBJ1-1; D is unresolved. The CDR3 runs to 13 residues. Per the germline V gene, CDR1 is GTSNPN and CDR2 is SVGIG (reference sequence). Trimming removed 3 bases from V and 1 base from J, with 9 bases in between. The CDR3 region is CAWSFTANTEAFF. DNA of the CDR3: TGTGCCTGGAGCTTCACAGCGAACACTGAAGCTTTCTTT.

In its sample, this clonotype was seen once. The chain joins TRBV9 to TRBJ1-1; maybe TRBD1 (5 bases). Germline V gene lookup returns CDR1 SGDLS and CDR2 YYNGEE. CDR3 length equals 16 residues. V lost 0 bases and J lost 4, with 16 bases in between. CDR3 amino acids: CASSVGQSPGSTEAFF. CDR3 coding DNA: TGTGCCAGCAGCGTAGGACAGTCCCCTGGGAGCACTGAAGCTTTCTTT. Complete variable domain (other parts from reference TRBV9 and TRBJ1-1): DSGVTQTPKHLITATGQRVTLRCSPRSGDLSVYWYQQSLDQGLQFLIQYYNGEERAKGNILERFSAQQFPDLHSELNLSSLELGDSALYFCASSVGQSPGSTEAFFGQGTRLTVV.